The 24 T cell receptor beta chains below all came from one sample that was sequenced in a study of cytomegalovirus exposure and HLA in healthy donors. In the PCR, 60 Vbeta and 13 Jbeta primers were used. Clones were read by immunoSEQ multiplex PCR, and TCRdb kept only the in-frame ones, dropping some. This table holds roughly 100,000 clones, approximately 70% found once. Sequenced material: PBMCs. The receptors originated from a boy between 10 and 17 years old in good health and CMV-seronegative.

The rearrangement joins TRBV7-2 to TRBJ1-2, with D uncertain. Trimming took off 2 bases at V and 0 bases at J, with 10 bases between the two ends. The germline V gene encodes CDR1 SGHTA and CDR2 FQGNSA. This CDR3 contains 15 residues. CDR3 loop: CASSLWHRSNYGYTF. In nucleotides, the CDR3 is TGTGCCAGCAGCTTATGGCACAGATCTAACTATGGCTACACCTTC. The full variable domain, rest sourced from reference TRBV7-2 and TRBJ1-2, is GAGVSQSPSNKVTEKGKDVELRCDPISGHTALYWYRQSLGQGLEFLIYFQGNSAPDKSGLPSDRFSAERTGGSVSTLTIQRTQQEDSAVYLCASSLWHRSNYGYTFGSGTRLTVV.

The chain's CDR3 is CASSSGTGGRGTEAFF. The CDR3, as DNA: TGTGCCAGCAGCTCCGGGACAGGGGGTCGGGGCACTGAAGCTTTCTTT. The chain employs TRBV5-6 and TRBJ1-1, with TRBD1 identical over 11 bases. Unmatched junction bases numbered 8, after V lost 3 bases and J lost 4 bases. Germline assignment: CDR1 SGHDT and CDR2 YYEEEE. The CDR3 totals 16 residues.

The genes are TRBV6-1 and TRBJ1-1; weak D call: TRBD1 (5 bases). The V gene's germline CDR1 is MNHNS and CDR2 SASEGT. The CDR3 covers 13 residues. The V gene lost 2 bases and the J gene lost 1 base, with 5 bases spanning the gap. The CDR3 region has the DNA TGTGCCAGCAGTGAACAGGGGAACACTGAAGCTTTCTTT. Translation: CASSEQGNTEAFF.

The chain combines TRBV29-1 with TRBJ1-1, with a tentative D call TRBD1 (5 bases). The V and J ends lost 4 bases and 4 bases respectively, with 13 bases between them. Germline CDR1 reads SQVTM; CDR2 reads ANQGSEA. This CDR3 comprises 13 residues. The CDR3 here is CSVGGLLITEAFF. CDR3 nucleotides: TGCAGCGTTGGGGGACTGCTAATCACTGAAGCTTTCTTT.

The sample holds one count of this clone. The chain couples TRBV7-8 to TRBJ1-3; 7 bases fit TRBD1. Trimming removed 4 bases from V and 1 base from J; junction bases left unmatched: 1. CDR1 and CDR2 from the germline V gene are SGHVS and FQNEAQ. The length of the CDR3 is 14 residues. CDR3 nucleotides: TGTGCCAGCAGCTCACAGGGGTCTGGAAACACCATATATTTT. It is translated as CASSSQGSGNTIYF.

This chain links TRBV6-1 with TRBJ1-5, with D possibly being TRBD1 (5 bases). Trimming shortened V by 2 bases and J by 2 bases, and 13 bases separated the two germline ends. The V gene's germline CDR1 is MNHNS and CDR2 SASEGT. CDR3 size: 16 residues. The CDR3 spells CASSEYGGQGNQPQHF. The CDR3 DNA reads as TGTGCCAGCAGTGAATACGGGGGTCAAGGCAATCAGCCCCAGCATTTT.

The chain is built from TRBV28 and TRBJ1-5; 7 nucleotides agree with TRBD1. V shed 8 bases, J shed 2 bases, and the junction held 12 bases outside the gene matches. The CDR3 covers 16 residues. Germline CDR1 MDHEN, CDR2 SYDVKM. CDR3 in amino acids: CASSLPQGVGNQPQHF. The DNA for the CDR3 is TGTGCCAGCTCCCTACCCCAGGGGGTAGGCAATCAGCCCCAGCATTTT.

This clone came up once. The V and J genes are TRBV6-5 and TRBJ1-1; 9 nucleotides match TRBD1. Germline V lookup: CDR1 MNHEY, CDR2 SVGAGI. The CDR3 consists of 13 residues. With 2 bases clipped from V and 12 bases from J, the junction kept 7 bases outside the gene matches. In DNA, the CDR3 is TGTGCCAGCAGTTACCGCCCGACAGGGGGGACTTTCTTT. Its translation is CASSYRPTGGTFF.

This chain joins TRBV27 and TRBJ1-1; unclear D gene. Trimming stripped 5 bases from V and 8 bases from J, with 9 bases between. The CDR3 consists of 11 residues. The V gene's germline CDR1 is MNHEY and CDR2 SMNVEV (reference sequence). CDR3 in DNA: TGTGCCAGCAGTATAGTAAGCGAAGCTTTCTTT. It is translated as CASSIVSEAFF.

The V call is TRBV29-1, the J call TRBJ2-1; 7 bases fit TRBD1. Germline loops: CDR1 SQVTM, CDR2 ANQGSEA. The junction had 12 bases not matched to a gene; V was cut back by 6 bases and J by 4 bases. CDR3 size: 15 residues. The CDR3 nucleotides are TGCAGCGTAGCTGCCCGGGACAGAACTTACAATGAGCAGTTCTTC. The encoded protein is CSVAARDRTYNEQFF.

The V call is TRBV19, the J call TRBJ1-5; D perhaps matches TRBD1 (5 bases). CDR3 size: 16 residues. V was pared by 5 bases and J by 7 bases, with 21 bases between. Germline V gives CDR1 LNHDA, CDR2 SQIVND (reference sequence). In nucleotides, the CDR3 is TGTGCCAGTAGTCCGGGGGACCTCCCAGGAGGGCAGCCCCAGCATTTT. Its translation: CASSPGDLPGGQPQHF. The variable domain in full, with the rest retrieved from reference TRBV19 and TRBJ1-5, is DGGITQSPKYLFRKEGQNVTLSCEQNLNHDAMYWYRQDPGQGLRLIYYSQIVNDFQKGDIAEGYSVSREKKESFPLTVTSAQKNPTAFYLCASSPGDLPGGQPQHFGDGTRLSIL.

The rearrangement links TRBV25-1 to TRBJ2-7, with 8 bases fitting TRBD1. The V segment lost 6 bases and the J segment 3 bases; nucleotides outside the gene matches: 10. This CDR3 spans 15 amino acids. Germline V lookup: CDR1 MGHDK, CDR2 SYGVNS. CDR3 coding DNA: TGTGCCAGCAGGACCGCCGGGACAGGAGACTACGAGCAGTACTTC. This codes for CASRTAGTGDYEQYF.

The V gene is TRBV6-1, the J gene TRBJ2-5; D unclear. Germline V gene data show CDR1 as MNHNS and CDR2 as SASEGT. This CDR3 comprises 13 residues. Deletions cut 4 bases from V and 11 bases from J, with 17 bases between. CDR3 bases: TGTGCCAGCAGTGTCTGGTCCTACCCTGAGCAGTACTTC. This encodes CASSVWSYPEQYF.

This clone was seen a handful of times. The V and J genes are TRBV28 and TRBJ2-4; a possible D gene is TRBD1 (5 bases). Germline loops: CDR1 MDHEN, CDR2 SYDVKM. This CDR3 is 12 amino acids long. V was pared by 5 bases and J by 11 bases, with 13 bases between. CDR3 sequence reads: CASSGAAVLQYF. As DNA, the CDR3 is TGTGCCAGCAGTGGGGCTGCGGTGCTTCAGTACTTC.

This chain's CDR3 is CASSPSQGPWPQHF. The CDR3 coding sequence is TGTGCCAGCAGTCCATCCCAGGGTCCTTGGCCCCAGCATTTT. The chain carries TRBV28 and TRBJ1-5, with a possible D match to TRBD1 (5 bases). CDR3 length: 14 amino acids. The germline V gene has CDR1 MDHEN and CDR2 SYDVKM. The V gene lost 5 bases and the J gene lost 9 bases, with 17 bases spanning the gap.

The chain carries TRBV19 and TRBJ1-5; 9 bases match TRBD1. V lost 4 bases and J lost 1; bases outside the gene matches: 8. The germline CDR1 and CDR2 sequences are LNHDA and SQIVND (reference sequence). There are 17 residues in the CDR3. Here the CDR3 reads CASSTLQGALSNQPQHF. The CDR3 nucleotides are TGTGCCAGTAGTACCCTACAGGGGGCTTTAAGCAATCAGCCCCAGCATTTT.

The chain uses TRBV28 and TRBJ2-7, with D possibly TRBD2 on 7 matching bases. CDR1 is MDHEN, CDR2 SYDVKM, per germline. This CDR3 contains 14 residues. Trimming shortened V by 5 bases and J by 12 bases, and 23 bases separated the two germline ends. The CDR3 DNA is TGTGCCAGCAGTCCCCTTTGGGGGGGAGCGACAGGGTACTTC. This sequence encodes CASSPLWGGATGYF.

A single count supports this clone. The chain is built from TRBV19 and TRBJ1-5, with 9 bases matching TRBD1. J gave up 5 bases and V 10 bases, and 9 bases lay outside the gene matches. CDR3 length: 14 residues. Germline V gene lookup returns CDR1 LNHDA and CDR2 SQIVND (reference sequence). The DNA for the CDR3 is TGTGCCACTAAACCGGGACAGGGTCATCAGCCCCAGCATTTT. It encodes CATKPGQGHQPQHF.

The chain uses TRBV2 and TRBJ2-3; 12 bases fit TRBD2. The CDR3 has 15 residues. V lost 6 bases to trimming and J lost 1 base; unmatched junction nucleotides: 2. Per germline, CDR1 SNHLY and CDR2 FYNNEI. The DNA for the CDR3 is TGTGCCAGCAGACTAGCGGGGGGCCGCACAGATACGCAGTATTTT. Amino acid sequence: CASRLAGGRTDTQYF. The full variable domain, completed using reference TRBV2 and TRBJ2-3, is EPEVTQTPSHQVTQMGQEVILRCVPISNHLYFYWYRQILGQKVEFLVSFYNNEISEKSEIFDDQFSVERPDGSNFTLKIRSTKLEDSAMYFCASRLAGGRTDTQYFGPGTRLTVL.

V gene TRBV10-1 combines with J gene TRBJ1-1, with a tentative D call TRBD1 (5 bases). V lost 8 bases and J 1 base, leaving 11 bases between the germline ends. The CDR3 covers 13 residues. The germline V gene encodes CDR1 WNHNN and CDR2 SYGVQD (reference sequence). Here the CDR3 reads CASQVGQNTEAFF. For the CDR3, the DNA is TGCGCCAGCCAGGTCGGACAGAACACTGAAGCTTTCTTT.

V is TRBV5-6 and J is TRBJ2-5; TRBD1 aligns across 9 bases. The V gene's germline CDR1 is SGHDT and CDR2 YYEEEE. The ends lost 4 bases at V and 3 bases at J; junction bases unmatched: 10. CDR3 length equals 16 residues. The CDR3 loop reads CASSKGQGLGEETQYF. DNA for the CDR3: TGTGCCAGCAGCAAAGGACAGGGGCTCGGGGAAGAGACCCAGTACTTC.

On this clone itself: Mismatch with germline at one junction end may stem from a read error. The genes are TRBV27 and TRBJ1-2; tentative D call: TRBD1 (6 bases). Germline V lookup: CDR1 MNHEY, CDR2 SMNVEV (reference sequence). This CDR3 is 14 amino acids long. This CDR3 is CASSLSRGVNGYTF. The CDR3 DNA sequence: TGTGCCAGCAGCTTATCCAGGGGAGTGAATGGCTACACCTTC.

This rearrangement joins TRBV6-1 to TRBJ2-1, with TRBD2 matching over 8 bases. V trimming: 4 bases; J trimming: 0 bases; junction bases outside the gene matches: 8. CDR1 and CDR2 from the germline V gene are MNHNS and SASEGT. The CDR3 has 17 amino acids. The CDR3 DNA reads TGTGCCAGCAGTGTCATGGCGGGAGGACCCTCCTACAATGAGCAGTTCTTC. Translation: CASSVMAGGPSYNEQFF.

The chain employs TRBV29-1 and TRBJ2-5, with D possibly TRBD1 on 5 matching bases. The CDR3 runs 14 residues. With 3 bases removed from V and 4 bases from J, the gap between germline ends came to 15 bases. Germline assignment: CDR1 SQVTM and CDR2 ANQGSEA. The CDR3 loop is CSVDGGHRRETQYF. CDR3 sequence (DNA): TGCAGCGTTGACGGTGGACACCGTCGAGAGACCCAGTACTTC.